These T cell receptor beta chains were read from a single sample in a study of memory CD4+ T cells and cytomegalovirus serostatus. Repertoires were generated with immunoSEQ multiplex PCR, while TCRdb's copy carries only in-frame clones and drops some. The sample holds under 65,000 clones; just under 80% are singletons and the top ten take around 0.67%. Sequenced material: memory CD4+ T cells from blood. The receptors were sampled from an adult in good health and CMV-seronegative. Each CDR3 is given with its conserved first and last residue. The D gene is left open where the match is weak. Clone size appears in some rows only: once, few, many, or a class for an expanded clone.

clone_size j_call v_call cdr3_length d_call cdr3_aa cdr3_nt
. TRBJ2-5 TRBV9 15 TRBD2 CASSVGTSGTETQYF TGTGCCAGCAGCGTGGGTACTAGCGGGACTGAGACCCAGTACTTC
. TRBJ2-5 TRBV10-3 16 TRBD2 CAISEQPGLAEETQYF TGTGCCATCAGTGAACAACCGGGACTAGCCGAAGAGACCCAGTACTTC
. TRBJ2-1 TRBV28 14 TRBD1 CASEAGQGRNEQFF TGTGCCAGCGAAGCGGGACAGGGGCGAAATGAGCAGTTCTTC
few TRBJ2-7 TRBV28 12 . CASSFLNYEQYF TGTGCCAGCAGCTTCTTAAACTACGAGCAGTACTTC
few TRBJ1-2 TRBV23-1 16 . CASSQFTGPEFWGYTF TGCGCCAGCAGTCAATTCACGGGTCCTGAATTCTGGGGCTACACCTTC
few TRBJ1-4 TRBV11-2 14 TRBD1 CASSPTGTGEKLFF TGTGCCAGCAGCCCCACGGGGACAGGCGAAAAACTGTTTTTT
. TRBJ2-7 TRBV7-9 13 TRBD1 CASSLQGTAKQYF TGTGCCAGCAGCCTCCAGGGGACAGCCAAGCAGTACTTC
once TRBJ1-5 TRBV28 14 TRBD1 CASSLETGFQPQHF TGTGCCAGCAGTTTGGAGACAGGGTTTCAGCCCCAGCATTTT
. TRBJ1-5 TRBV10-3 16 TRBD1 CAISDQGQHGNQPQHF TGTGCCATCAGTGACCAGGGACAGCATGGCAATCAGCCCCAGCATTTT
. TRBJ2-7 TRBV10-3 14 . CAISNSLASYEQYF TGTGCCATCAGTAACTCCCTAGCGTCCTACGAGCAGTACTTC
. TRBJ2-2 TRBV29-1 14 TRBD2 CSVRGTSGFGELFF TGCAGCGTTCGGGGGACTAGCGGGTTCGGGGAGCTGTTTTTT
. TRBJ2-6 TRBV5-4 13 . CASRVSGANVLTF TGTGCCAGCAGAGTGTCTGGGGCCAACGTCCTGACTTTC
. TRBJ2-7 TRBV28 12 TRBD1 CVTDRGNYEQYF TGTGTAACCGACAGGGGCAACTACGAGCAGTACTTC
. TRBJ2-3 TRBV11-2 16 TRBD2 CASSPRVAGSTDTQYF TGTGCCAGCAGCCCCCGGGTAGCGGGGAGTACAGATACGCAGTATTTT
. TRBJ1-2 TRBV28 15 . CASSLSQGRDYGYTF TGTGCCAGCAGTTTGTCACAGGGAAGGGACTATGGCTACACCTTC
once TRBJ2-5 TRBV9 16 TRBD1 CASSGPGTGDRETQYF TGTGCCAGCAGCGGGCCCGGGACAGGGGACCGAGAGACCCAGTACTTC
. TRBJ2-2 TRBV10-3 14 TRBD2 CAIRVAGSTGELFF TGTGCCATCCGAGTAGCGGGAAGCACCGGGGAGCTGTTTTTT
. TRBJ1-5 TRBV10-3 16 TRBD1 CAISDQGQHSNQPQHF TGTGCCATCAGTGACCAGGGACAGCATAGCAATCAGCCCCAGCATTTT
. TRBJ2-7 TRBV10-1 13 . CASSESMAYEQYF TGCGCCAGCAGTGAGTCGATGGCCTACGAGCAGTACTTC
. TRBJ1-4 TRBV4-1 17 TRBD1 CASSQEVPTGGREKLFF TGCGCCAGCAGCCAAGAGGTCCCGACAGGGGGTCGGGAAAAACTGTTTTTT
few TRBJ1-5 TRBV7-6 15 . CASSLVPDSNQPQHF TGTGCCAGCAGCTTAGTCCCAGATAGCAATCAGCCCCAGCATTTT